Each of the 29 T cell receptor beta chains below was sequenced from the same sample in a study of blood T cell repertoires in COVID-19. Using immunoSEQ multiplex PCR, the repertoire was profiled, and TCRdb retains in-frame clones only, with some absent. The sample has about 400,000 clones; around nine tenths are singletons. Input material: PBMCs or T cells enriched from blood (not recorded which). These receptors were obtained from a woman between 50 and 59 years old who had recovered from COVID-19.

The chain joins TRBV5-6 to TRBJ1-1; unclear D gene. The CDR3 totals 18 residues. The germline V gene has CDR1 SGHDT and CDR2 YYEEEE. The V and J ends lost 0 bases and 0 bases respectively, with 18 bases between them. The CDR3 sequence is CASSLAQQAGFMNTEAFF. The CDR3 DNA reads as TGTGCCAGCAGCTTGGCTCAGCAGGCGGGGTTTATGAACACTGAAGCTTTCTTT.

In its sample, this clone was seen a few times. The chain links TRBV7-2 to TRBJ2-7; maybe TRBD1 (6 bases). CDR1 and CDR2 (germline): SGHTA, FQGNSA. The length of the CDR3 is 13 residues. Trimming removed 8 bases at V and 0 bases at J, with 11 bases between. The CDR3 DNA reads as TGTGCCAGCGCCTTGGGACACTCCTACGAGCAGTACTTC. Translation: CASALGHSYEQYF. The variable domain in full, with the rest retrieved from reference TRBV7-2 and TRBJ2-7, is GAGVSQSPSNKVTEKGKDVELRCDPISGHTALYWYRQSLGQGLEFLIYFQGNSAPDKSGLPSDRFSAERTGGSVSTLTIQRTQQEDSAVYLCASALGHSYEQYFGPGTRLTVT.

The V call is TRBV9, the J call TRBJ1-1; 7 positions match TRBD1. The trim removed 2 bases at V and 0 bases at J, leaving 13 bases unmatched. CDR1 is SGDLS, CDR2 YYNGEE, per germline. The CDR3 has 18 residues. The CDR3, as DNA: TGTGCCAGCAGCGTCAACCCCCAGGGGGATGAGTTGAACACTGAAGCTTTCTTT. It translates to CASSVNPQGDELNTEAFF.

The chain's CDR3 is CAIRRDTEAFF. The CDR3 DNA follows: TGTGCCATCAGACGAGATACTGAAGCTTTCTTT. The chain recombines TRBV10-3 with TRBJ1-1; D is ambiguous. The V and J ends lost 6 bases and 5 bases respectively, with 7 bases between them. Germline V gene data show CDR1 as ENHRY and CDR2 as SYGVKD. The CDR3 is made up of 11 amino acids.

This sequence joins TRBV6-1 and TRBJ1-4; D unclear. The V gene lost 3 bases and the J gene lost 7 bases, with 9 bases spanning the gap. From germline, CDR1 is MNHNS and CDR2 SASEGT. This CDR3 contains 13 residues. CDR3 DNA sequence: TGTGCCAGCAGTGATTGGGCAGCTGAAAAACTGTTTTTT. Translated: CASSDWAAEKLFF.

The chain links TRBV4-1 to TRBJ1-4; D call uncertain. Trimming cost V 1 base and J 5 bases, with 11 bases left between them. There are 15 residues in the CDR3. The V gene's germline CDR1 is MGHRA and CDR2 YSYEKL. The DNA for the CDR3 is TGCGCCAGCAGCCAAGCTTCGCGGTCGAATGAAAAACTGTTTTTT. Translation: CASSQASRSNEKLFF.

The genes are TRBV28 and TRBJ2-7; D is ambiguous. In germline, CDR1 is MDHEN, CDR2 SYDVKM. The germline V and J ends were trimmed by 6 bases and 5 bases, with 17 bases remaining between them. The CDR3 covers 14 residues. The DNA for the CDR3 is TGTGCCAGCAGAAAACCGTCGCCAAGCCACGAGCAGTACTTC. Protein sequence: CASRKPSPSHEQYF.

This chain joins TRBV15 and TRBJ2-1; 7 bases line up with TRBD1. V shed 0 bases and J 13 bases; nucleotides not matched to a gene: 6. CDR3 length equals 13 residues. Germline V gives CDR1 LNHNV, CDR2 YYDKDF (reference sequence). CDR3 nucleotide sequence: TGTGCCACCAGCAGAGACCTGGGACAGCGACAGTTCTTC. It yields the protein CATSRDLGQRQFF. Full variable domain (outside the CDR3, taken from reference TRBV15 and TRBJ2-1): DAMVIQNPRYQVTQFGKPVTLSCSQTLNHNVMYWYQQKSSQAPKLLFHYYDKDFNNEADTPDNFQSRRPNTSFCFLDIRSPGLGDTAMYLCATSRDLGQRQFFGPGTRLTVL.

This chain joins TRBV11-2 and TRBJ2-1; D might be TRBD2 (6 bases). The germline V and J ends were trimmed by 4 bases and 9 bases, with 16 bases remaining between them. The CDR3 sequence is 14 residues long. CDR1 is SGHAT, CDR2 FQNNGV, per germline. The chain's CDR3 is CASSSTAGRGEQFF. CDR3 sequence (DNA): TGTGCCAGCAGCTCGACTGCAGGGCGGGGTGAGCAGTTCTTC.

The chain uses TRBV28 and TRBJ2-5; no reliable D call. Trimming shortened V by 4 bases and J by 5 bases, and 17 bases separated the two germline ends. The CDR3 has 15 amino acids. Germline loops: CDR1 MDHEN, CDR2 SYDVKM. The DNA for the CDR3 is TGTGCCAGCAGTTCCCCGACCGGGTTAGGCGAGACCCAGTACTTC. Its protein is CASSSPTGLGETQYF.

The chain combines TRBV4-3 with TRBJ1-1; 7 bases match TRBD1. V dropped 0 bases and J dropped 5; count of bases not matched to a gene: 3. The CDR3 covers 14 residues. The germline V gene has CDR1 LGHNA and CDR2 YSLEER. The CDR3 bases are TGCGCCAGCAGCCAAGAGGACAGGCTGACTGAAGCTTTCTTT. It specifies CASSQEDRLTEAFF.

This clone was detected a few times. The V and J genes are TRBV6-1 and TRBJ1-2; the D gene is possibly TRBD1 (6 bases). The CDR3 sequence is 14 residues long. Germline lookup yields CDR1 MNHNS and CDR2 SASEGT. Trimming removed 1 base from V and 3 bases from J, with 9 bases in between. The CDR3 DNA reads TGTGCCAGCAGTGAAGGAACAGGGCACTATGGCTACACCTTC. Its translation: CASSEGTGHYGYTF.

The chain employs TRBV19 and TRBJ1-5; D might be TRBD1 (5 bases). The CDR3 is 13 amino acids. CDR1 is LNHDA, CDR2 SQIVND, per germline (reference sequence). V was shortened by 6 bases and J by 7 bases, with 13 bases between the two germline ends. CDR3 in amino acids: CASRNRGRQPQHF. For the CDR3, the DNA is TGTGCCAGTAGGAATAGGGGAAGGCAGCCCCAGCATTTT.

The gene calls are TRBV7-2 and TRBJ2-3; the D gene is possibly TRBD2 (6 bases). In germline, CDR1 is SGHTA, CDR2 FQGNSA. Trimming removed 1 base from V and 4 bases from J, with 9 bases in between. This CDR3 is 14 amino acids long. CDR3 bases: TGTGCCAGCAGCTTAGTTTGGGGGGCAGATACGCAGTATTTT. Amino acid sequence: CASSLVWGADTQYF.

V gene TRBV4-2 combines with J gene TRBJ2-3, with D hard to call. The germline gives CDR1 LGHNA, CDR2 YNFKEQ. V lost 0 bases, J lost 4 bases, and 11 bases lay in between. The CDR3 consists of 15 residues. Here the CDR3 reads CASSQDPHMPDTQYF. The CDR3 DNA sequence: TGTGCCAGCAGCCAAGATCCTCACATGCCAGATACGCAGTATTTT.

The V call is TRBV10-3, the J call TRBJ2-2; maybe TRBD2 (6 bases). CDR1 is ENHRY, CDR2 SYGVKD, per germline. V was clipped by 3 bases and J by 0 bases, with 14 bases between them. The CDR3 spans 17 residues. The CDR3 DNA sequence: TGTGCCATCAGTGACTTAGCGGCGATCCCGAACACCGGGGAGCTGTTTTTT. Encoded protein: CAISDLAAIPNTGELFF.

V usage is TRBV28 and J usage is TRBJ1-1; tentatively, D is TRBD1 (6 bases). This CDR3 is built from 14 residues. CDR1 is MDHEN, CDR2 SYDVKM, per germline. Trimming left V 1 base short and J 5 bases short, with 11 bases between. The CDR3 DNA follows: TGTGCCAGCAGTTTATCAGCCAGGGGTACTGAAGCTTTCTTT. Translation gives CASSLSARGTEAFF.

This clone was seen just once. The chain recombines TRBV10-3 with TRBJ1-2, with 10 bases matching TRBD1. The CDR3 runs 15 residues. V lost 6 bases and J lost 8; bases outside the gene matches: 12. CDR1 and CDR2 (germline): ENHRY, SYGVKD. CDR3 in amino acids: CAISEETGGASGYTF. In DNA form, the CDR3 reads TGTGCCATCAGCGAAGAGACAGGGGGCGCTTCGGGCTACACCTTC.

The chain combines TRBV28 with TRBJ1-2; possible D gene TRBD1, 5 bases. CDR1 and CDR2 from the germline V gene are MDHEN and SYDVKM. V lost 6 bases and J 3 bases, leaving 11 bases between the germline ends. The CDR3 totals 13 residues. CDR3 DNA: TGTGCCAGCAGAAGCAGGGATCACTATGGCTACACCTTC. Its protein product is CASRSRDHYGYTF.

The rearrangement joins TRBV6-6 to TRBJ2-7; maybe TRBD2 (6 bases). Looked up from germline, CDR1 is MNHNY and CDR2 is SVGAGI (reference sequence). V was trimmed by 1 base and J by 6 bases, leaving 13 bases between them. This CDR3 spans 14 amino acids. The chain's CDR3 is CASSYFGGESEQYF. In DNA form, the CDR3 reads TGTGCCAGCAGTTACTTTGGAGGGGAGTCCGAGCAGTACTTC.

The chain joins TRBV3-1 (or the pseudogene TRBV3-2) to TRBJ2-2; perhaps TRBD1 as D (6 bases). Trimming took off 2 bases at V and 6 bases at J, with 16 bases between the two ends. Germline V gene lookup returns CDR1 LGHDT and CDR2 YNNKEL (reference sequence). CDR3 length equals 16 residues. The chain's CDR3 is CASSQWSGRGAGELFF. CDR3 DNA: TGTGCCAGCAGCCAATGGAGCGGCAGGGGCGCCGGGGAGCTGTTTTTT.

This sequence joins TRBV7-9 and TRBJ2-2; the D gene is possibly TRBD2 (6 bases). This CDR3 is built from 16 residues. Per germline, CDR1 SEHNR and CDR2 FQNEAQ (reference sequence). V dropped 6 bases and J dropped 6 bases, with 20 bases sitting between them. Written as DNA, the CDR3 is TGTGCCAGCAGGGACATGGCAGGGAGGACCCCCGGGGAGCTGTTTTTT. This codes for CASRDMAGRTPGELFF.

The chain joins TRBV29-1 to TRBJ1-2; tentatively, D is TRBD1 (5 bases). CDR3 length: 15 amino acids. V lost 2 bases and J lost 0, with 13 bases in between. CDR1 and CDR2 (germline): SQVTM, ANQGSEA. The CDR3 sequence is CSVEKGQGANYGYTF. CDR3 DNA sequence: TGCAGCGTTGAAAAGGGGCAGGGCGCTAACTATGGCTACACCTTC.

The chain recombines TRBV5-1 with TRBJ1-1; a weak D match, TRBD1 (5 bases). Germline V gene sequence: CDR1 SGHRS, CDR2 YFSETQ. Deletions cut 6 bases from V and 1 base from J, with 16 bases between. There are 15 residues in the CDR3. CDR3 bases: TGCGCCAGCAACACAGGAGATACAGCGAACACTGAAGCTTTCTTT. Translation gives CASNTGDTANTEAFF.

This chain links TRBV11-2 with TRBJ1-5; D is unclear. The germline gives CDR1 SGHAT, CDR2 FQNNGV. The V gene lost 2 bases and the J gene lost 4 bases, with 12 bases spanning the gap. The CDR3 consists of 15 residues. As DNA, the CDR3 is TGTGCCAGCAGCTTAAATGCGGGGATGAATCAGCCCCAGCATTTT. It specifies CASSLNAGMNQPQHF.

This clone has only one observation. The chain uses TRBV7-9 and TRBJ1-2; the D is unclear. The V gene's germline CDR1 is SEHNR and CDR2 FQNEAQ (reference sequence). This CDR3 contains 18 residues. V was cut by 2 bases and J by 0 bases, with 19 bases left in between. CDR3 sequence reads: CASSLSLGPYLANYGYTF. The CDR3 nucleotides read TGTGCCAGCAGCTTATCTCTGGGCCCTTATTTAGCTAACTATGGCTACACCTTC.

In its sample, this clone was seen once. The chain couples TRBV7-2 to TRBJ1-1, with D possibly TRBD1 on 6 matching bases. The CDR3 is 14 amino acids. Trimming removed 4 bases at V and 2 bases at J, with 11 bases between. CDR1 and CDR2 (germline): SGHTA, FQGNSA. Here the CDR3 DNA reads TGTGCCAGCAGCTCTCAGGGGATTAACACTGAAGCTTTCTTT. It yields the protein CASSSQGINTEAFF.

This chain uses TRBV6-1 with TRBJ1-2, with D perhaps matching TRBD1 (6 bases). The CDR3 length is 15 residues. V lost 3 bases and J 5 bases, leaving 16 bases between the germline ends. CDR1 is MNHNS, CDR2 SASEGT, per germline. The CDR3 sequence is CASSDYRDIEYGYTF. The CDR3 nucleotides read TGTGCCAGCAGTGATTACCGGGACATAGAATATGGCTACACCTTC.

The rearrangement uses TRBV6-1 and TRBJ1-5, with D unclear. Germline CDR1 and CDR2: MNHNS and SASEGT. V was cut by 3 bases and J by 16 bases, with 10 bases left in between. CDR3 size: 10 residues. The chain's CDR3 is CASSEGAEHF. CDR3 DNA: TGTGCCAGCAGTGAGGGAGCGGAACATTTT.